The 20 T cell receptor beta chains given below trace back to one sample, sequenced in a study of glioma-infiltrating T cells. Using RNA template, CDR3s of TCR alpha and beta were amplified with iRepertoire arm-PCR. TCRdb passed the multiplex PCR reads through MiXCR, listing each CDR3 protein once. This table has a few hundred thousand distinct CDR3 sequences, roughly two fifths appearing once. Sequenced input: glioma tissue, nonneoplastic brain tissue, or PBMCs (not recorded which). These receptors came from a human donor with low-grade glioma or glioblastoma, undergoing nonglioma brain surgery, or in good health (not recorded which).

In its sample, this clonotype was seen a few times. The V gene is TRBV20-1, the J gene TRBJ2-7, with TRBD2 matching 9 bases. This CDR3 contains 12 residues. CDR1 DFQATT and CDR2 SNEGSKA come from the germline V gene (reference sequence). J was trimmed by 7 bases and V by 6 bases; bases with no gene match: 7. CDR3 nucleotides: TGCAGTGCGCGAGCGGGAGGTACAGAGCAGTACTTC. Amino acid sequence: CSARAGGTEQYF.

This clonotype was counted ten times or more. Sequence at one end of the junction differs from germline and may be a read error. V usage is TRBV7-3 and J usage is TRBJ2-3; D unresolved. Germline loops: CDR1 SGHTA, CDR2 FQGTGA. This CDR3 is 13 amino acids long. CDR3: CASSLRRTDTQYF. CDR3 nucleotides: TGTGCCAGCAGTTTAAGAAGAACAGATACGCAGTATTTT. Full variable domain (outside the CDR3, taken from reference TRBV7-3 and TRBJ2-3): GAGVSQTPSNKVTEKGKYVELRCDPISGHTALYWYRQSLGQGPEFLIYFQGTGAADDSGLPNDRFFAVRPEGSVSTLKIQRTERGDSAVYLCASSLRRTDTQYFGPGTRLTVL.

For this clonotype: A much larger clonotype is one base distant, so this may be a read error. The chain links TRBV4-1 to TRBJ1-4; 8 bases agree with TRBD1. CDR3 length: 18 amino acids. Germline V gene lookup returns CDR1 MGHRA and CDR2 YSYEKL. V trimming: 3 bases; J trimming: 7 bases; junction bases outside the gene matches: 16. The CDR3 coding sequence is TGCGCCAGCAGCCAGACCTTTGAATCCCGGGACAGGCGTGAAAAACTGTTTTTT. It translates to CASSQTFESRDRREKLFF.

The chain uses TRBV5-5 and TRBJ1-5; a weak D match, TRBD1 (6 bases). Germline V lookup: CDR1 SGHKS, CDR2 YYEKEE (reference sequence). V lost 4 bases to trimming and J lost 1 base, with 24 bases between them. The CDR3 extends over 19 amino acids. The CDR3 coding sequence is TGTGCCAGCAGCCCGAAATGGGACGGTGGGGGGGGCAGCAATCAGCCCCAGCATTTT. It is translated as CASSPKWDGGGGSNQPQHF.

Details on this clonotype: A read error is possible here, since a much larger clone lies one base away. The chain has TRBV6-2 or TRBV6-3 and TRBJ2-1, with 11 bases aligning to TRBD1. The germline gives CDR1 MNHEY, CDR2 SVGEGT. The trim removed 8 bases at V and 11 bases at J, leaving 11 bases unmatched. CDR3 size: 14 residues. CDR3 loop: CASDGDRGFNKQFF. The CDR3 DNA sequence: TGTGCCAGCGATGGGGACAGGGGGTTTAATAAGCAGTTCTTC.

About this clonotype: Just one base apart from a much larger clone, this may be a read error. The rearrangement joins TRBV6-2 or TRBV6-3 to TRBJ1-5; D is perhaps TRBD1 (5 bases). This CDR3 is 14 amino acids long. Trimming shortened V by 6 bases and J by 5 bases, and 14 bases separated the two germline ends. Germline V gene data show CDR1 as MNHEY and CDR2 as SVGEGT. The CDR3 DNA follows: TGTGCCAGCAGCTGCAGAGGGGATGATCAGCCCCAGCATTTT. It codes for CASSCRGDDQPQHF.

This clonotype showed up many times. The gene calls are TRBV6-1 and TRBJ2-5, with D perhaps being TRBD1 or TRBD2 (6 bases each). CDR1 MNHNS and CDR2 SASEGT come from the germline V gene. The CDR3 length is 14 residues. The V end lost 6 bases, the J end lost 5 bases, and 16 bases lay between the germline ends. Here the CDR3 reads CASSPGAFTETQYF. The CDR3 bases are TGTGCCAGCAGCCCGGGGGCGTTTACGGAGACCCAGTACTTC.

The chain carries TRBV7-6 and TRBJ2-7; 11 nucleotides align to TRBD1. Germline CDR1 reads SGHVS; CDR2 reads FNYEAQ. The CDR3 is 16 residues long. V shed 0 bases and J 3 bases; nucleotides not matched to a gene: 4. DNA of the CDR3: TGTGCCAGCAGCTTAGCCTTGGGACAGGGGGGCTACGAGCAGTACTTC. The encoded protein is CASSLALGQGGYEQYF.

This clonotype was recorded many times. The genes are TRBV28 and TRBJ1-2; D perhaps matches TRBD1 (6 bases). The germline V gene encodes CDR1 MDHEN and CDR2 SYDVKM. CDR3 size: 13 residues. The V and J ends lost 7 bases and 5 bases respectively, with 14 bases between them. CDR3 in amino acids: CASIGQSYYGYTF. The CDR3 region has the DNA TGTGCCAGCATTGGACAGTCTTATTATGGCTACACCTTC.

The chain employs TRBV4-3 and TRBJ1-1, with D hard to call. The CDR3 spans 15 residues. Germline CDR1 and CDR2: LGHNA and YSLEER. V lost 1 base, J lost 4 bases, and 13 bases lay in between. The CDR3 DNA sequence: TGCGCCAGCAGCCAAGGCCTTGGGGAAGGCACTGAAGCTTTCTTT. This encodes CASSQGLGEGTEAFF.

This clonotype was counted only a few times. The V gene is TRBV20-1, the J gene TRBJ1-2, with 7 bases that match TRBD1. V lost 0 bases to trimming and J lost 1 base; unmatched junction nucleotides: 2. Germline CDR1 is DFQATT and CDR2 is SNEGSKA (reference sequence). This CDR3 has 14 residues. For the CDR3, the DNA is TGCAGTGCTAGAGAGGGACAGAATAACTATGGCTACACCTTC. Encoded protein: CSAREGQNNYGYTF.

This clonotype was seen a few times. V is TRBV4-2 and J is TRBJ2-2; 11 bases align to TRBD1. V lost 6 bases and J lost 6; bases outside the gene matches: 6. The germline V gene has CDR1 LGHNA and CDR2 YNFKEQ. This CDR3 spans 15 amino acids. The CDR3 here is CASSRDRGSPGELFF. The CDR3 DNA reads as TGTGCCAGCAGTAGGGACAGGGGGTCTCCCGGGGAGCTGTTTTTT.

This clonotype was observed a handful of times. J is TRBJ1-3 and V is TRBV24-1; 7 nucleotides agree with TRBD1. This CDR3 has 14 residues. The junction had 2 bases not matched to a gene; V was cut back by 7 bases and J by 0 bases. CDR1 is KGHDR and CDR2 is SFDVKD in the germline V gene. The CDR3 loop is CATRRQGSGNTIYF. The CDR3 DNA reads as TGTGCCACCAGGCGACAGGGCTCTGGAAACACCATATATTTT.

The chain joins TRBV5-5 to TRBJ2-1; D gene unclear. The CDR3 covers 15 residues. Trimming shortened V by 3 bases and J by 0 bases, and 10 bases separated the two germline ends. The germline gives CDR1 SGHKS, CDR2 YYEKEE (reference sequence). The CDR3 sequence is CASSSQKDSYNEQFF. As DNA, the CDR3 is TGTGCCAGCAGCTCGCAGAAAGACTCCTACAATGAGCAGTTCTTC.

The gene calls are TRBV7-6 and TRBJ2-2, with a weak D call TRBD1 (5 bases). The CDR3 runs 16 residues. Germline assignment: CDR1 SGHVS and CDR2 FNYEAQ. V was shortened by 5 bases and J by 0 bases, with 13 bases between the two germline ends. CDR3 bases: TGTGCCAGCAGCCCCTGGGGCACCTCGAACACCGGGGAGCTGTTTTTT. It specifies CASSPWGTSNTGELFF.

This chain links TRBV19 with TRBJ2-7, with 11 bases lining up with TRBD2. V dropped 5 bases and J dropped 3; count of bases not matched to a gene: 6. The CDR3 extends over 15 amino acids. Per germline, CDR1 LNHDA and CDR2 SQIVND (reference sequence). The CDR3 nucleotides read TGTGCCAGTAGTCTCCGGACTAGCGGGTACTACGAGCAGTACTTC. Its translation is CASSLRTSGYYEQYF.

This clonotype was seen a few times. This chain uses TRBV4-1 with TRBJ2-1; 7 bases align to TRBD2. The CDR3 is 17 residues long. With V trimmed by 0 bases and J by 4 bases, 9 bases remained unmatched. Germline CDR1 reads MGHRA; CDR2 reads YSYEKL. CDR3 sequence: CASSQEGGLVIYNEQFF. The CDR3 nucleotides are TGCGCCAGCAGCCAAGAAGGTGGACTAGTTATTTACAATGAGCAGTTCTTC.

This sequence joins TRBV7-9 and TRBJ1-2, with 8 nucleotides matching TRBD1. Germline V CDR1 and CDR2: SEHNR, FQNEAQ (reference sequence). Losses at the gene ends were 5 bases for V and 8 bases for J; bases not matched to a gene: 10. The CDR3 totals 14 residues. The CDR3 region is CASSPRQGTDGYTF. The CDR3 DNA reads as TGTGCCAGCAGCCCCCGACAGGGGACCGACGGCTACACCTTC.

The chain carries TRBV27 and TRBJ1-6; TRBD1 agrees at 7 bases. V lost 3 bases and J lost 6; bases outside the gene matches: 14. This CDR3 has 18 amino acids. The germline gives CDR1 MNHEY, CDR2 SMNVEV (reference sequence). The CDR3 is CASSFRTGILPPNSPLHF. In DNA, the CDR3 is TGTGCCAGCAGTTTTAGGACAGGAATCCTCCCACCTAATTCACCCCTCCACTTT.

This clonotype was recorded a few times. This chain connects TRBV7-9 to TRBJ2-5; 8 nucleotides line up with TRBD1. CDR3 length: 14 amino acids. V lost 1 base to trimming and J lost 5 bases; unmatched junction nucleotides: 3. Germline V CDR1 and CDR2: SEHNR, FQNEAQ (reference sequence). CDR3 in DNA: TGTGCCAGCAGCTTAGGACAGGGGCACGAGACCCAGTACTTC. Translation gives CASSLGQGHETQYF.